This T cell receptor (beta chain) originates from a study of T cell responses to AZD1222 COVID-19 vaccine. At the level of the study: Pooling of second doses given at about 4 or about 12 weeks was done. Study observations and caveats: Just 5 to 7 AZD1222 recipients were seropositive at baseline. Donors were chiefly white British, with a greater number of females, and clonal diversity was perhaps underestimated.

The germline V gene has CDR1 DFQATT and CDR2 SNEGSKA (reference sequence). V gave up 3 bases and J gave up 5 bases; unmatched junction bases: 13. This CDR3 region has 15 residues. As for this clone: Its antigen remains unknown.

Assay: immunoSEQ multiplex PCR; the TCRdb copy retains only in-frame clones and omits some. Among 120,000 or so clones listed, around 86% were seen once. The sequencing used peripheral blood, collected on day 0 of AZD1222 vaccination. This receptor was taken from an adult in good health. This chain connects TRBV20-1 to TRBJ2-7, with 7 bases matching TRBD1. The CDR3 nucleotides read TGCAGTGCTAGTGAAAGACAGGGTCTAATCCACGAGCAGTACTTC. Residues: CSASERQGLIHEQYF.